The clone carrying this TCR beta chain was detected a few times. The antigen remains unidentified. One junction end does not reproduce the germline sequence, and a read error may be involved. Generation of bulk TCR libraries relied on previously described methods and listed TCR primers. TCRdb re-called the PCR reads with MiXCR, one entry per CDR3 protein. The data show around 100,000 distinct CDR3 sequences, with about a third seen just once and 9.7% held by the top ten. The CDR3 extends over 15 amino acids. Germline CDR1 ENHRY, CDR2 SYGVKD. The sample belongs to a study of molecular identifiers for immune sequencing clone quantification. Findings and limits, study-wide: Naive cells had under 1% of molecules in clones above 20 RNA copies, effectors over 99%.

The chain combines TRBV10-3 with TRBJ2-5, with D perhaps given as TRBD1 or TRBD2 (5 bases each). The sequence was collected from a human donor in good health. Some libraries in this study had Jurkat cell RNA spiked in. The sample taken for sequencing was naive CD8+ T cells from blood, with Jurkat cell RNA spiked in. Subset noted: FACS-sorted CD8+CD4-CCR7+CD45RA+ naive T cells. The CDR3 spells CASGGLGDPQDTQYF. The CDR3 coding sequence is TGTGCCAGCGGAGGACTGGGGGACCCCCAAGACACCCAGTACTTT.